The rows below give T cell receptor beta chains drawn from one sample of a study of blood T cell repertoires in COVID-19. Some clones are missing from TCRdb's copy, which holds only in-frame ones; the method was immunoSEQ multiplex PCR. The data hold 450,000 to 600,000 clones, with 87% observed a single time. Sample: PBMCs or T cells enriched from blood (not recorded which). The receptors stem from a woman younger than 30 who had recovered from COVID-19. Both conserved end residues are part of each CDR3. Fields, in order: clone size, D gene, J gene, V gene, CDR3 protein, CDR3 DNA. D genes are given only for firm matches. Size is omitted from some rows. Given values are once, few, many or a class for expanded clones.

>-|-|TRBJ1-5|TRBV30
CAWGPDSRVNQPQHF
TGTGCCTGGGGGCCTGACAGTAGGGTCAATCAGCCCCAGCATTTT
>-|TRBD1|TRBJ1-4|TRBV19
CASSTGTAFNEKLFF
TGTGCCAGTAGTACAGGGACAGCCTTTAATGAAAAACTGTTTTTT
>-|TRBD1|TRBJ2-7|TRBV5-1
CASRSPASGQAHEQYF
TGCGCCAGCCGCTCCCCCGCTTCGGGACAGGCCCACGAGCAGTACTTC
>-|-|TRBJ2-7|TRBV7-2
CASSLTWYEQYF
TGTGCCAGCAGCTTAACTTGGTACGAGCAGTACTTC
>-|-|TRBJ2-7|TRBV24-1
CATSEERGEQYF
TGTGCCACCAGTGAGGAAAGGGGCGAGCAGTACTTC
>-|TRBD1|TRBJ2-1|TRBV11-2
CASSLEGTDYNEQFF
TGTGCCAGCAGCTTAGAAGGGACAGATTACAATGAGCAGTTCTTC
>-|TRBD1|TRBJ1-2|TRBV28
CASSSGQGIGYTF
TGTGCCAGCAGTTCGGGACAGGGAATTGGCTACACCTTC
>-|TRBD1|TRBJ1-2|TRBV19
CASSISGTANYGYTF
TGTGCCAGTAGTATTTCCGGGACAGCTAACTATGGCTACACCTTC
>-|-|TRBJ1-1|TRBV11-2
CASSLGRGKEAFF
TGTGCCAGCAGCTTAGGCAGGGGAAAAGAAGCTTTCTTT
>-|-|TRBJ2-2|TRBV19
CASSFALGAGTGELFF
TGTGCCAGTAGTTTCGCCCTGGGCGCCGGCACCGGGGAGCTGTTTTTT
>-|-|TRBJ1-4|TRBV28
CASSLSSGRGGSTNEKLFF
TGTGCCAGCAGTTTATCTTCCGGACGGGGGGGTTCAACTAATGAAAAACTGTTTTTT
>few|TRBD1|TRBJ1-4|TRBV5-1
CASGAETGREKLFF
TGCGCCAGCGGCGCGGAGACAGGGAGGGAAAAACTGTTTTTT
>-|-|TRBJ1-3|TRBV6-5
CASSPRGDSGNTIYF
TGTGCCAGCAGCCCCCGGGGGGACTCTGGAAACACCATATATTTT
>-|TRBD1|TRBJ1-2|TRBV27
CASSFDRQGGGYTF
TGTGCCAGCAGTTTCGACCGACAGGGCGGAGGCTACACCTTC
>-|TRBD1|TRBJ1-6|TRBV27
CASSGGTGVGALHF
TGTGCCAGCAGTGGGGGAACAGGGGTTGGGGCCCTCCACTTT
>-|TRBD2|TRBJ2-2|TRBV3-1/TRBV3-2
CASSQEGALGLAGGDNLFGELFF
TGTGCCAGCAGCCAAGAAGGAGCCTTGGGACTAGCGGGGGGCGATAATTTGTTCGGGGAGCTGTTTTTT
>once|TRBD1|TRBJ2-7|TRBV28
CASILRTGSFEQYF
TGTGCCAGCATCCTCCGGACAGGGAGCTTCGAGCAGTACTTC
>-|TRBD2|TRBJ2-5|TRBV3-1/TRBV3-2
CASSQGRTSGLQETQYF
TGTGCCAGCAGCCAAGGACGGACTAGCGGTCTTCAAGAGACCCAGTACTTC
>-|-|TRBJ2-7|TRBV28
CASSYPLQGLSYEQYF
TGTGCCAGCAGTTACCCCCTCCAGGGCCTCTCCTACGAGCAGTACTTC
>-|TRBD1|TRBJ1-6|TRBV10-3
CAISKQGNSPLHF
TGTGCCATCAGCAAACAGGGGAATTCACCCCTCCACTTT
>-|-|TRBJ1-4|TRBV19
CASSMPRGAGEKLFF
TGTGCCAGTAGTATGCCTCGGGGGGCAGGAGAAAAACTGTTTTTT
>-|-|TRBJ2-7|TRBV12-3/TRBV12-4
CASSLTFSYEQYF
TGTGCCAGCAGTTTGACTTTTTCCTACGAGCAGTACTTC
>-|-|TRBJ1-1|TRBV11-2
CASSSRVGNTEAFF
TGTGCCAGCAGCTCCCGGGTGGGGAACACTGAAGCTTTCTTT
>-|-|TRBJ1-2|TRBV23-1
CASSQPGVNGYTF
TGCGCCAGCAGTCAACCAGGGGTTAATGGCTACACCTTC
>-|-|TRBJ2-1|TRBV24-1
CATSDTGTPYNEQFF
TGTGCCACCAGTGATACCGGGACTCCCTACAATGAGCAGTTCTTC
>-|-|TRBJ2-1|TRBV4-1
CASSQIYEEQFF
TGCGCCAGCAGCCAAATCTATGAGGAGCAGTTCTTC
>-|TRBD1|TRBJ1-3|TRBV5-5
CASSSWTGVQDTIYF
TGTGCCAGCAGCTCGTGGACAGGAGTACAGGACACCATATATTTT
>-|-|TRBJ1-2|TRBV4-1
CASSQDSLTYGYTF
TGCGCCAGCAGCCAAGATAGCCTTACCTATGGCTACACCTTC
>-|TRBD2|TRBJ2-2|TRBV6-5
CASSYRGGTNTGELFF
TGTGCCAGCAGTTACCGGGGGGGAACGAACACCGGGGAGCTGTTTTTT
>-|-|TRBJ1-5|TRBV4-1
CASSQGVVGKSNQPQHF
TGCGCCAGCAGCCAAGGCGTCGTGGGCAAGAGCAATCAGCCCCAGCATTTT
>-|-|TRBJ1-2|TRBV2
CASSESATANYGYTF
TGTGCCAGCAGTGAAAGTGCAACAGCTAACTATGGCTACACCTTC
>-|TRBD2|TRBJ2-5|TRBV18
CASSRLQGEGTQYF
TGTGCCAGCTCACGGTTACAAGGGGAGGGGACCCAGTACTTC
>once|-|TRBJ2-7|TRBV7-8
CASNQGGLHYEQYF
TGTGCCAGCAACCAGGGGGGTCTTCACTACGAGCAGTACTTC
>few|-|TRBJ1-3|TRBV15
CATSRDDEGGKFSGNTIYF
TGTGCCACCAGCAGAGATGACGAGGGCGGCAAATTCTCTGGAAACACCATATATTTT
>-|-|TRBJ1-2|TRBV20-1
CSAGGNGYTF
TGCAGTGCCGGAGGCAATGGCTACACCTTC
>-|TRBD1|TRBJ1-2|TRBV5-1
CASSLAPGGTGGYTF
TGCGCCAGCAGCTTGGCCCCAGGGGGCACGGGTGGCTACACCTTC
>few|-|TRBJ1-6|TRBV6-6
CATRDAWEAPLHF
TGTGCCACCCGGGACGCTTGGGAGGCACCCCTCCACTTT